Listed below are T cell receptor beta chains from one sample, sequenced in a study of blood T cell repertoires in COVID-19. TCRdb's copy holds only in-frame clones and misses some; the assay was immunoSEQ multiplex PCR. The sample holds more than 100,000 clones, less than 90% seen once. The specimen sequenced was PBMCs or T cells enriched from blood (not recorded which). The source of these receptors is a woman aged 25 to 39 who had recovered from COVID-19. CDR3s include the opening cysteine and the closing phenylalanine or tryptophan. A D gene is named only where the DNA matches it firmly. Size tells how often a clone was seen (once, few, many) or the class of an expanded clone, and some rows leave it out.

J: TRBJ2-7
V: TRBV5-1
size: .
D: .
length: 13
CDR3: CASSLGGQNEQYF
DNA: TGCGCCAGCAGCTTGGGCGGACAGAACGAGCAGTACTTC

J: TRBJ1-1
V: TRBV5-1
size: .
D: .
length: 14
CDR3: CASRRIGENTEAFF
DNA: TGCGCCAGCAGGAGGATAGGGGAGAACACTGAAGCTTTCTTT

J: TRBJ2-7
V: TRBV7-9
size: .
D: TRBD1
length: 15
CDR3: CASSLTGQGRNEQYF
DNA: TGTGCCAGCAGCCTTACAGGACAGGGACGCAACGAGCAGTACTTC

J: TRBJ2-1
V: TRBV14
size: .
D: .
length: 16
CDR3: CASSRLEGVSYNEQFF
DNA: TGTGCCAGCAGCCGACTCGAGGGGGTCTCCTACAATGAGCAGTTCTTC

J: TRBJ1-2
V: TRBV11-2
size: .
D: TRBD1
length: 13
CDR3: CASSLGDSYGYTF
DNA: TGTGCCAGCAGCTTAGGGGACAGCTATGGCTACACCTTC

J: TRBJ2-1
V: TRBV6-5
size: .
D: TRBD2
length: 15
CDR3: CASTLSGTGDNEQFF
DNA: TGTGCCAGCACCCTCAGCGGGACGGGCGACAATGAGCAGTTCTTC

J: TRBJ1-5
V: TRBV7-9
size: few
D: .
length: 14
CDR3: CASSRGTDDQPQHF
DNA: TGTGCCAGCAGCCGCGGGACCGACGATCAGCCCCAGCATTTT

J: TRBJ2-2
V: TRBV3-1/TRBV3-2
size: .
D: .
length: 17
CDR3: CASSQVAYDSNTGELFF
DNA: TGTGCCAGCAGCCAAGTGGCCTACGACTCGAACACCGGGGAGCTGTTTTTT

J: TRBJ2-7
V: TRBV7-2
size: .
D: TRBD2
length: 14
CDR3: CASSPDREGREQYF
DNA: TGTGCCAGCAGCCCGGACCGGGAGGGCCGAGAGCAGTACTTC

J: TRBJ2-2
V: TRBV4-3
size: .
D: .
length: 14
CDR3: CASSREVVSGELFF
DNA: TGCGCCAGCAGCCGGGAGGTAGTGTCCGGGGAGCTGTTTTTT